These 20 T cell receptor beta chains originate from one sample sequenced in a study of blood T cell repertoires in COVID-19. Assay used: immunoSEQ multiplex PCR; TCRdb lists only in-frame clones, some missing. This table has approximately 300,000 clones, under 90% appearing once. The source material was PBMCs or T cells enriched from blood (not recorded which). The source is a woman in her late teens or twenties who had recovered from COVID-19.

V and J are TRBV5-4 and TRBJ1-2, with D possibly being TRBD1 (6 bases). V lost 0 bases and J lost 8, with 8 bases in between. Germline V gene lookup returns CDR1 SGHNT and CDR2 YYREEE (reference sequence). The CDR3 loop spans 12 amino acids. Written as DNA, the CDR3 is TGTGCCAGCAGCTTGGACAGGGCAGGCTACACCTTC. It encodes CASSLDRAGYTF.

The count of this clone is one. This chain links TRBV7-8 with TRBJ2-5; D gene unclear. Germline lookup yields CDR1 SGHVS and CDR2 FQNEAQ. V lost 0 bases, J lost 3 bases, and 8 bases lay in between. This CDR3 is 14 amino acids long. CDR3 amino acids: CASSLASREETQYF. The CDR3 DNA reads as TGTGCCAGCAGCTTAGCCTCTCGGGAAGAGACCCAGTACTTC.

The gene calls are TRBV5-1 and TRBJ2-2, with TRBD2 identical over 9 bases. The length of the CDR3 is 16 residues. After removal of 4 bases from V and 10 bases from J, the junction contained 14 bases not matched to a gene. The germline V gene encodes CDR1 SGHRS and CDR2 YFSETQ. CDR3 region: CASSLVTAGGISELFF. The CDR3 bases are TGCGCCAGCAGCCTCGTAACAGCGGGAGGTATTTCGGAGCTGTTTTTT. The full variable domain, its missing parts supplied by reference TRBV5-1 and TRBJ2-2, is KAGVTQTPRYLIKTRGQQVTLSCSPISGHRSVSWYQQTPGQGLQFLFEYFSETQRNKGNFPGRFSGRQFSNSRSEMNVSTLELGDSALYLCASSLVTAGGISELFFGEGSRLTVL.

The rearrangement joins TRBV19 to TRBJ1-2, with 7 bases identical to TRBD1. This CDR3 spans 15 amino acids. J was trimmed by 1 base and V by 6 bases; bases with no gene match: 8. CDR1 LNHDA and CDR2 SQIVND come from the germline V gene (reference sequence). CDR3 protein: CASSEGGQRNYGYTF. Written as DNA, the CDR3 is TGTGCCAGTAGCGAGGGGGGACAGCGTAACTATGGCTACACCTTC.

The chain couples TRBV9 to TRBJ2-7, with 7 bases identical to TRBD1. Germline-derived CDR1 and CDR2 are SGDLS and YYNGEE. The CDR3 is 16 residues long. J lost 1 base, V lost 0 bases, and 7 bases had no gene match. The CDR3 reads CASSVDGTDYSYEQYF. Here the CDR3 DNA reads TGTGCCAGCAGCGTAGATGGGACAGATTATTCCTACGAGCAGTACTTC.

The chain carries TRBV18 and TRBJ2-7; 12 bases are shared with TRBD1. Germline assignment: CDR1 KGHSH and CDR2 LQKENI. V shed 0 bases and J 7 bases; nucleotides not matched to a gene: 7. The CDR3 spans 16 residues. The CDR3 reads CASSPPSGTGGYEQYF. Written as DNA, the CDR3 is TGTGCCAGCTCACCACCATCGGGGACAGGGGGCTATGAGCAGTACTTC.

The rearrangement uses TRBV21-1 and TRBJ2-3; the table assigns TRBD2, which was not confirmed against the DNA. TRBV21-1 corresponds to a pseudogene. This CDR3 comprises 17 residues. For the CDR3, the DNA is TGTGCCAGCGGCCCGAGCCCTAGCGGTCCAAGCACAGATACGCAGTATTTT. Protein: CASGPSPSGPSTDTQYF.

This rearrangement joins TRBV7-9 to TRBJ1-1; D is perhaps TRBD1 (5 bases). The germline gives CDR1 SEHNR, CDR2 FQNEAQ (reference sequence). The length of the CDR3 is 18 residues. V shed 3 bases and J shed 4 bases, with 24 bases lying between them. Here the CDR3 reads CASSLSSGTHTPTTEAFF. The DNA for the CDR3 is TGTGCCAGCAGCTTGTCCTCCGGGACTCATACTCCAACCACTGAAGCTTTCTTT.

This sequence joins TRBV7-2 and TRBJ1-4, with D unclear. V was clipped by 1 base and J by 8 bases, with 14 bases between them. The length of the CDR3 is 15 residues. Looked up from germline, CDR1 is SGHTA and CDR2 is FQGNSA. The CDR3 DNA follows: TGTGCCAGCAGCTTAGTTTGGGCAGCCGACGAAAAACTGTTTTTT. Translated: CASSLVWAADEKLFF.

V gene TRBV7-9 combines with J gene TRBJ2-7; TRBD1 aligns across 7 bases. CDR1 and CDR2 from the germline V gene are SEHNR and FQNEAQ (reference sequence). Trimming removed 4 bases from V and 6 bases from J; junction bases left unmatched: 9. This CDR3 contains 14 residues. The CDR3 spells CASSWIDRVGEQYF. In DNA form, the CDR3 reads TGTGCCAGCAGCTGGATCGACAGGGTGGGCGAGCAGTACTTC.

This clone was detected a few times. The chain combines TRBV5-1 with TRBJ2-1; the D gene is possibly TRBD2 (6 bases). The V and J ends lost 4 bases and 8 bases respectively, with 10 bases between them. Germline assignment: CDR1 SGHRS and CDR2 YFSETQ. The length of the CDR3 is 12 residues. The DNA for the CDR3 is TGCGCCAGCAGCCCGGGGGACGATGAGCAGTTCTTC. Encoded protein: CASSPGDDEQFF.

V is TRBV7-2 and J is TRBJ1-4; possibly TRBD1 for D (5 bases). V was trimmed by 5 bases and J by 3 bases, leaving 13 bases between them. The length of the CDR3 is 15 residues. CDR1 SGHTA and CDR2 FQGNSA come from the germline V gene. The CDR3 is CASSQQASANEKLFF. Here the CDR3 DNA reads TGTGCCAGCAGCCAACAGGCTTCAGCTAATGAAAAACTGTTTTTT.

The chain has TRBV19 and TRBJ1-5; D unclear. CDR1 LNHDA and CDR2 SQIVND come from the germline V gene (reference sequence). This CDR3 has 13 residues. The V end lost 4 bases, the J end lost 6 bases, and 10 bases lay between the germline ends. CDR3 residues: CASSTQAFQPQHF. The CDR3 DNA reads as TGTGCCAGTAGTACCCAGGCGTTTCAGCCCCAGCATTTT.

This chain connects TRBV3-1 (or the pseudogene TRBV3-2) to TRBJ2-5; possible D gene TRBD2, 5 bases. V gave up 1 base and J gave up 7 bases, with 7 bases separating them. Germline assignment: CDR1 LGHDT and CDR2 YNNKEL (reference sequence). CDR3 length: 12 residues. As DNA, the CDR3 is TGTGCCAGCAGCCAAGTAAGCGGGACCCAGTACTTC. Amino acids: CASSQVSGTQYF.

This chain connects TRBV20-1 to TRBJ1-3; D is unclear. The CDR3 covers 14 residues. Germline V gene data show CDR1 as DFQATT and CDR2 as SNEGSKA (reference sequence). The V end was cut by 3 bases, the J end by 1 base, with 10 bases between. CDR3 loop: CSASHRESGNTIYF. Written as DNA, the CDR3 is TGCAGTGCTAGTCACCGGGAGTCTGGAAACACCATATATTTT.

The genes are TRBV19 and TRBJ1-1; 9 positions match TRBD1. The CDR3 runs 15 residues. The germline V gene encodes CDR1 LNHDA and CDR2 SQIVND (reference sequence). Trimming at V came to 4 bases and at J to 3 bases, leaving 6 bases not matched to a gene. The CDR3 nucleotides are TGTGCCAGTAGTAGAGGGACAGGGCTGGACACTGAAGCTTTCTTT. This sequence encodes CASSRGTGLDTEAFF.

This clone was recorded only once. The CDR3 DNA sequence: TGTGCCAGCAGCCTAACAGGGGCCCAAGAGACCCAGTACTTC. As protein: CASSLTGAQETQYF. V usage is TRBV28 and J usage is TRBJ2-5; 7 positions match TRBD1. The CDR3 spans 14 residues. The V and J ends lost 6 bases and 1 base, in that order; junction bases with no gene match: 5. CDR1 and CDR2 (germline): MDHEN, SYDVKM.

This clone was observed once. This chain links TRBV5-5 with TRBJ1-3, with 7 bases aligning to TRBD1. CDR1 and CDR2 from the germline V gene are SGHKS and YYEKEE (reference sequence). J gave up 7 bases and V 0 bases, and 7 bases lay outside the gene matches. There are 15 residues in the CDR3. As DNA, the CDR3 is TGTGCCAGCAGCTTGGTTGGGACAGACAGTAACACCATATATTTT. Translation gives CASSLVGTDSNTIYF.

This chain joins TRBV27 and TRBJ1-1, with a possible D match to TRBD1 (5 bases). V gave up 8 bases and J gave up 2 bases, with 15 bases separating them. The CDR3 has 14 amino acids. Looked up from germline, CDR1 is MNHEY and CDR2 is SMNVEV (reference sequence). CDR3 loop: CASFRRGRNTEAFF. The CDR3 bases are TGTGCCAGCTTCCGGAGGGGACGAAACACTGAAGCTTTCTTT.

The V gene is TRBV27, the J gene TRBJ2-3; D is possibly TRBD2 (5 bases). The CDR3 contains 14 residues. V gave up 8 bases and J gave up 0 bases, with 12 bases separating them. Germline V CDR1 and CDR2: MNHEY, SMNVEV (reference sequence). The CDR3 is CASARGSSTDTQYF. CDR3 DNA sequence: TGTGCCAGCGCCCGGGGATCTAGCACAGATACGCAGTATTTT.